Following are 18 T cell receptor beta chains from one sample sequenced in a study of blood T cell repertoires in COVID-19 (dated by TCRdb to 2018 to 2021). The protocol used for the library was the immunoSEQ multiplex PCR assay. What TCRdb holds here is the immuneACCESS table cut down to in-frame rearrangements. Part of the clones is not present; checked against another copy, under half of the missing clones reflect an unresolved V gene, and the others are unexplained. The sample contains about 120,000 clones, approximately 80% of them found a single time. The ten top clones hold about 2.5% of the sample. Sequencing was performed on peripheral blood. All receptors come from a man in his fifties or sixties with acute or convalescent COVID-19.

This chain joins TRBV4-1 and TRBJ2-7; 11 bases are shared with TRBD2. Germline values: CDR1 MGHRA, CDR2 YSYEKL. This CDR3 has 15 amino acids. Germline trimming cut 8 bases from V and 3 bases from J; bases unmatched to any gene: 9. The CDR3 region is CASSEASGGNYEQYF. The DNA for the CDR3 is TGCGCCAGCTCCGAGGCTAGCGGGGGGAACTACGAGCAGTACTTC.

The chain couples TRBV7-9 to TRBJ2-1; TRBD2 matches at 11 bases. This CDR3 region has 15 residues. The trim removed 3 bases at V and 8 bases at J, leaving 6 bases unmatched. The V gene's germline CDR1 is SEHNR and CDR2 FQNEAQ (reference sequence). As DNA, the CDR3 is TGTGCCAGCAGCTTGAGACTAGCGGGATTACATGAGCAGTTCTTC. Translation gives CASSLRLAGLHEQFF.

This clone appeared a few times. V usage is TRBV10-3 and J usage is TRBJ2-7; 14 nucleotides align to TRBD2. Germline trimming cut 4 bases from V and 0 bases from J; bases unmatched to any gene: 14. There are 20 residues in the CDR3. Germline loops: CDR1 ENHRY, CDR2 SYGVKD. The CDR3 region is CAISGGSGLAGAGSSYEQYF. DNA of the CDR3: TGTGCCATCAGTGGGGGGTCGGGACTAGCGGGAGCGGGGAGCTCCTACGAGCAGTACTTC.

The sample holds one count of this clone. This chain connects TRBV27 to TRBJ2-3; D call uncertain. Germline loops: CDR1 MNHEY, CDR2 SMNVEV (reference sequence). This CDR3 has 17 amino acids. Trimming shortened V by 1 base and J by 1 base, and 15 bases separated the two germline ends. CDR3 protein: CASSLFTGGEGTDTQYF. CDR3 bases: TGTGCCAGCAGTTTATTCACCGGCGGAGAGGGCACAGATACGCAGTATTTT.

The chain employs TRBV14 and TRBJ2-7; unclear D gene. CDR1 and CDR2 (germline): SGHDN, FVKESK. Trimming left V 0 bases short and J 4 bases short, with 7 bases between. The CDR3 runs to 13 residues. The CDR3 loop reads CASSQDTHYEQYF. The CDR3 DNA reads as TGTGCCAGCAGCCAAGATACTCATTACGAGCAGTACTTC.

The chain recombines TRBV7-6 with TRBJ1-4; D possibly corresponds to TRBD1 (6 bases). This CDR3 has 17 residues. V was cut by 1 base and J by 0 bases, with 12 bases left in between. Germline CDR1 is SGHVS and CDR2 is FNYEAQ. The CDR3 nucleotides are TGTGCCAGCAGCTTAGAGCCCAGGGGACCAACTAATGAAAAACTGTTTTTT. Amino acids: CASSLEPRGPTNEKLFF. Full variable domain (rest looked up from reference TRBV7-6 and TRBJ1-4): GAGVSQSPRYKVTKRGQDVALRCDPISGHVSLYWYRQALGQGPEFLTYFNYEAQQDKSGLPNDRFSAERPEGSISTLTIQRTEQRDSAMYRCASSLEPRGPTNEKLFFGSGTQLSVL.

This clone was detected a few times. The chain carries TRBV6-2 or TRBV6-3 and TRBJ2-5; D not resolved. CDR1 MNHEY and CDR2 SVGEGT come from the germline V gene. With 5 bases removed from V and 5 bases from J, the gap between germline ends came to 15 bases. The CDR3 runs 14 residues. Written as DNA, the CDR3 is TGTGCCAGCAGTCCCGCGGCCTTCTCGGAGACCCAGTACTTC. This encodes CASSPAAFSETQYF.

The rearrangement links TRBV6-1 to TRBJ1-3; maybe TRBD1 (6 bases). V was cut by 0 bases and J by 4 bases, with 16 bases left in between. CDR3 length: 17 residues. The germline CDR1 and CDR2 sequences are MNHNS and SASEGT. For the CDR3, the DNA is TGTGCCAGCAGTGAAGCCGCGGCAGGGGCAGGAGGAAACACCATATATTTT. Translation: CASSEAAAGAGGNTIYF.

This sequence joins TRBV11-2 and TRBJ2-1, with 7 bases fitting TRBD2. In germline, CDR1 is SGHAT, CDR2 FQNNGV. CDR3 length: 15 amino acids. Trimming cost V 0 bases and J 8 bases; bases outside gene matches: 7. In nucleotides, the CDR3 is TGTGCCAGCAGCTTAGAGGCTAGCGGTAGGGATGAGCAGTTCTTC. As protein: CASSLEASGRDEQFF.

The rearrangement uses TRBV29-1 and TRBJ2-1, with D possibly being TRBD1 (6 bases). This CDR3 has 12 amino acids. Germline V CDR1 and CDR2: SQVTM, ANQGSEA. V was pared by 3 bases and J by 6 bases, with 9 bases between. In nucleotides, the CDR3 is TGCAGCGTTGACTTAGGGGGCAATGAGCAGTTCTTC. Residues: CSVDLGGNEQFF.

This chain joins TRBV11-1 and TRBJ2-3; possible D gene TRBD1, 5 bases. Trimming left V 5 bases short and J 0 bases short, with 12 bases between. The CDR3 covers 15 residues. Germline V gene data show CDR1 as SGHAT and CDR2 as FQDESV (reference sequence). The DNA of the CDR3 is TGTGCCAGCAGCGGGGCTGACCCTAGCACAGATACGCAGTATTTT. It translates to CASSGADPSTDTQYF. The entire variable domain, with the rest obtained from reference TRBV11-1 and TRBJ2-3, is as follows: EAEVAQSPRYKITEKSQAVAFWCDPISGHATLYWYRQILGQGPELLVQFQDESVVDDSQLPKDRFSAERLKGVDSTLKIQPAELGDSAMYLCASSGADPSTDTQYFGPGTRLTVL.

The CDR3 here is CASSFAGRSDTQYF. CDR3 sequence (DNA): TGTGCCAGCAGCTTCGCAGGGCGGTCAGATACGCAGTATTTT. This rearrangement joins TRBV9 to TRBJ2-3; D may be TRBD1 (5 bases). V lost 4 bases to trimming and J lost 4 bases, with 13 bases between them. Germline values: CDR1 SGDLS, CDR2 YYNGEE. CDR3 length: 14 residues. Full variable domain (outside the CDR3, taken from reference TRBV9 and TRBJ2-3): DSGVTQTPKHLITATGQRVTLRCSPRSGDLSVYWYQQSLDQGLQFLIQYYNGEERAKGNILERFSAQQFPDLHSELNLSSLELGDSALYFCASSFAGRSDTQYFGPGTRLTVL.

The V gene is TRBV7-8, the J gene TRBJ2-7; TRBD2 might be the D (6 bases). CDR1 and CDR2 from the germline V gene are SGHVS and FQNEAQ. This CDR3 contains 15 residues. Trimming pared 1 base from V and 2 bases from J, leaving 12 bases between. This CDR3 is CASSLDGDSPYEQYF. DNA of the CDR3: TGTGCCAGCAGCTTAGATGGGGACTCACCCTACGAGCAGTACTTC.

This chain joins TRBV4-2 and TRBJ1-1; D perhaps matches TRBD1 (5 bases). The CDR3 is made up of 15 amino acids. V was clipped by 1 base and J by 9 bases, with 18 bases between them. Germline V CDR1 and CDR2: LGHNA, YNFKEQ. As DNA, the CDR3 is TGTGCCAGCAGCCAAGGTCCGTCCCTCGACAGTAAAGCTTTCTTT. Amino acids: CASSQGPSLDSKAFF.

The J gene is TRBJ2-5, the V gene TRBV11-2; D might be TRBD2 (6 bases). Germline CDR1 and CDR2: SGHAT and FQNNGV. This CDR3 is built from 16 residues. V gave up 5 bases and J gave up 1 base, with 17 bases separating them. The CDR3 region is CASSPHALASQETQYF. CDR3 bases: TGTGCCAGCAGCCCACACGCCCTAGCGTCCCAAGAGACCCAGTACTTC.

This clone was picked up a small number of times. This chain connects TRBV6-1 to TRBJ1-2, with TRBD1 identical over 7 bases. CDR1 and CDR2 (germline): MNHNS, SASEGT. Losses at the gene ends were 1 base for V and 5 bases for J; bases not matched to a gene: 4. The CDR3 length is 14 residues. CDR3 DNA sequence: TGTGCCAGCAGTGAAGGGGGGACAGTATATGGCTACACCTTC. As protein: CASSEGGTVYGYTF.

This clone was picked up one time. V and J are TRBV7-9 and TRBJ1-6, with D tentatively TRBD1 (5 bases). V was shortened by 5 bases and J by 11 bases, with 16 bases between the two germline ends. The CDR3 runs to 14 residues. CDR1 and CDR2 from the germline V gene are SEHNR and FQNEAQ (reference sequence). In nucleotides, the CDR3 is TGTGCCAGCAGCCCCCTCCGGGACTATCCACCCCTCCACTTT. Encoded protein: CASSPLRDYPPLHF.

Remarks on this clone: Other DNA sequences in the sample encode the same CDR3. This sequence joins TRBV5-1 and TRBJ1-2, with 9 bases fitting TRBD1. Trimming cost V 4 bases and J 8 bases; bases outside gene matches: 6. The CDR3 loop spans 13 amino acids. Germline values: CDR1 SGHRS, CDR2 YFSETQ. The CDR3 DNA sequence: TGCGCCAGCAGCCCGGACAGGGGCTTGGGCTACACCTTC. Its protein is CASSPDRGLGYTF. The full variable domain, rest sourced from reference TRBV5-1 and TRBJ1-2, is KAGVTQTPRYLIKTRGQQVTLSCSPISGHRSVSWYQQTPGQGLQFLFEYFSETQRNKGNFPGRFSGRQFSNSRSEMNVSTLELGDSALYLCASSPDRGLGYTFGSGTRLTVV.